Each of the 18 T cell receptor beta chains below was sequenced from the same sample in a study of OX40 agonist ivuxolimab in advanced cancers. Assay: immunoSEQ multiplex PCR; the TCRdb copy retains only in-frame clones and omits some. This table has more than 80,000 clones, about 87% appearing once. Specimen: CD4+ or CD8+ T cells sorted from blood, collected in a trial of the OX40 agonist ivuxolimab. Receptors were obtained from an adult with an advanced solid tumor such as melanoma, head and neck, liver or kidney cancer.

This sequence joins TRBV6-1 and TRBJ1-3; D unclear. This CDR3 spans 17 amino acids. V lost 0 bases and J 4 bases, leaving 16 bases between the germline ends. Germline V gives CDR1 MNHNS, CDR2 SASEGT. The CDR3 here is CASSEAFPVMAGNTIYF. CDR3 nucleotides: TGTGCCAGCAGTGAAGCTTTCCCGGTTATGGCAGGAAACACCATATATTTT.

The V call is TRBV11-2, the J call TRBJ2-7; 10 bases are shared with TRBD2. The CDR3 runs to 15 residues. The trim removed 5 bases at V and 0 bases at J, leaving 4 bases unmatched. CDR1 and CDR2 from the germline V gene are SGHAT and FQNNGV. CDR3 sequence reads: CASSPGTSVSYEQYF. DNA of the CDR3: TGTGCCAGCAGCCCCGGGACTAGCGTCTCCTACGAGCAGTACTTC.

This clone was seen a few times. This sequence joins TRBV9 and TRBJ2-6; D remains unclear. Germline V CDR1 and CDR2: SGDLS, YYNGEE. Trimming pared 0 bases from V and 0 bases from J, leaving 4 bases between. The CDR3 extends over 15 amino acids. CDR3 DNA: TGTGCCAGCAGCGTAGTGAGCTCTGGGGCCAACGTCCTGACTTTC. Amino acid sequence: CASSVVSSGANVLTF.

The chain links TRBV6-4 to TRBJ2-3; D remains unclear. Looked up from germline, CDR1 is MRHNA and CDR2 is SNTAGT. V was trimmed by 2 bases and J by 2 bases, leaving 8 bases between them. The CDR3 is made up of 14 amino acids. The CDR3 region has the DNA TGTGCCAGCAGTGACGGGCAGCCCACAGATACGCAGTATTTT. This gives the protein CASSDGQPTDTQYF.

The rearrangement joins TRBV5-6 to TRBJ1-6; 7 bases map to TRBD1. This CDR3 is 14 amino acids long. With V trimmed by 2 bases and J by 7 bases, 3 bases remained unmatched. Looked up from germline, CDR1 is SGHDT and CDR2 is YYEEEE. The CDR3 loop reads CASSFQGGNSPLHF. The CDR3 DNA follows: TGTGCCAGCAGCTTCCAGGGGGGCAATTCACCCCTCCACTTT.

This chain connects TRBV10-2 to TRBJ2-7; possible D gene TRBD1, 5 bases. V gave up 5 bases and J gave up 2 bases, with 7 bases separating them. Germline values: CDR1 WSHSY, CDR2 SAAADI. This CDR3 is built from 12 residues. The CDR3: CASSKDTYEQYF. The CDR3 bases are TGCGCCAGCAGTAAGGACACCTACGAGCAGTACTTC.

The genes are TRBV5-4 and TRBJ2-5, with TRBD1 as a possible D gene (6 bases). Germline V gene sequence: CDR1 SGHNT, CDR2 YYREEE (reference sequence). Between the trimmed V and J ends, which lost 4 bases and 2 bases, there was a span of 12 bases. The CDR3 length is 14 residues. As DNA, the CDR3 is TGTGCCAGCAGCCAAGGACAGCCGCAAGAGACCCAGTACTTC. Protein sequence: CASSQGQPQETQYF.

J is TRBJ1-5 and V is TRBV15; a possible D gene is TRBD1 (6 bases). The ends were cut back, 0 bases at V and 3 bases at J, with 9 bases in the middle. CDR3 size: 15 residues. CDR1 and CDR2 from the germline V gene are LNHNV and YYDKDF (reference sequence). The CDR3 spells CATSRDRTANQPQHF. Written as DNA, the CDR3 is TGTGCCACCAGCAGAGATCGGACAGCCAATCAGCCCCAGCATTTT.

In DNA form, the CDR3 reads TGCAGCGTTGGGCCAGTCGGAAACACCATATATTTT. Translating it yields CSVGPVGNTIYF. This chain uses TRBV29-1 with TRBJ1-3; D not resolved. Germline V gene data show CDR1 as SQVTM and CDR2 as ANQGSEA. This CDR3 has 12 residues. V lost 4 bases and J 4 bases, leaving 8 bases between the germline ends.

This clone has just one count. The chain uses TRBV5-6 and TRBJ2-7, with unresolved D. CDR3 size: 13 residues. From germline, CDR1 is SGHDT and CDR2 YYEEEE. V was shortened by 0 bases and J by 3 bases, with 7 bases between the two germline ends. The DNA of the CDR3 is TGTGCCAGCAGCTTGGTTAGCCGCTACGAGCAGTACTTC. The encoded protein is CASSLVSRYEQYF. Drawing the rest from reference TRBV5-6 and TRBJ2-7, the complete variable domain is DAGVTQSPTHLIKTRGQQVTLRCSPKSGHDTVSWYQQALGQGPQFIFQYYEEEERQRGNFPDRFSGHQFPNYSSELNVNALLLGDSALYLCASSLVSRYEQYFGPGTRLTVT.

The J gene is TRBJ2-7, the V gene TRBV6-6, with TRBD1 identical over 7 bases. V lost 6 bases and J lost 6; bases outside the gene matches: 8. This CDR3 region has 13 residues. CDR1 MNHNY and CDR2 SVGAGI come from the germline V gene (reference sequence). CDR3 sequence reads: CASRDRDRSEQYF. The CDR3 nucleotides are TGTGCCAGCAGGGACCGGGACAGAAGCGAGCAGTACTTC.

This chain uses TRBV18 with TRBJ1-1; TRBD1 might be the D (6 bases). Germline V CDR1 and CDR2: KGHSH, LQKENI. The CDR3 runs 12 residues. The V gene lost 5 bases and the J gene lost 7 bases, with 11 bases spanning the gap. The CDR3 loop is CASSRGAGEAFF. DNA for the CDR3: TGTGCCAGCTCAAGGGGGGCCGGTGAAGCTTTCTTT. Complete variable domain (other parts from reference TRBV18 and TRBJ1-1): NAGVMQNPRHLVRRRGQEARLRCSPMKGHSHVYWYRQLPEEGLKFMVYLQKENIIDESGMPKERFSAEFPKEGPSILRIQQVVRGDSAAYFCASSRGAGEAFFGQGTRLTVV.

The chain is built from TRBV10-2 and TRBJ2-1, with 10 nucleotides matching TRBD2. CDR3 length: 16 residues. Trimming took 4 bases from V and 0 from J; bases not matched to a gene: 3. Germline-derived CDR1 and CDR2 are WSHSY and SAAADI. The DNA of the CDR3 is TGCGCCAGCAGTGGGGAGCGGGGGGGCTCCTACAATGAGCAGTTCTTC. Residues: CASSGERGGSYNEQFF.

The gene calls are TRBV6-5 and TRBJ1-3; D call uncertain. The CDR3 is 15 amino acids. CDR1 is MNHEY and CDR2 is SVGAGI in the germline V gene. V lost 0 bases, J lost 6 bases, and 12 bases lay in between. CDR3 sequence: CASSYSWTSENTIYF. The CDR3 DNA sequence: TGTGCCAGCAGTTACTCTTGGACGTCGGAAAACACCATATATTTT.

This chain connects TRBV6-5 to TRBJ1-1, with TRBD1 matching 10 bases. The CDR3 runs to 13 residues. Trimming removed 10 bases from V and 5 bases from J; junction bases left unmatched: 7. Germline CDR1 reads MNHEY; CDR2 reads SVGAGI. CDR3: CAIGRTGGTEAFF. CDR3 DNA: TGTGCCATCGGTCGGACAGGGGGGACTGAAGCTTTCTTT.

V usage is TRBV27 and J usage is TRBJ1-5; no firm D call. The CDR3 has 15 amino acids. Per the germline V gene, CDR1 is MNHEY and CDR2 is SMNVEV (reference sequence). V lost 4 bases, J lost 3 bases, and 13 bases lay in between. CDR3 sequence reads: CASSSLGQVNQPQHF. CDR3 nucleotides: TGTGCCAGCAGTTCATTGGGCCAGGTCAATCAGCCCCAGCATTTT.

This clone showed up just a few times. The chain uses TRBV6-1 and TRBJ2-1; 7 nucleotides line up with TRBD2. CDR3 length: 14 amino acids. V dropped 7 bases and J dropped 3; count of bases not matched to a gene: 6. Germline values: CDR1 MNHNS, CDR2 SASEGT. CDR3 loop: CASISLADYNEQFF. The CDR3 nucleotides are TGTGCCAGCATCTCCCTAGCGGACTACAATGAGCAGTTCTTC.

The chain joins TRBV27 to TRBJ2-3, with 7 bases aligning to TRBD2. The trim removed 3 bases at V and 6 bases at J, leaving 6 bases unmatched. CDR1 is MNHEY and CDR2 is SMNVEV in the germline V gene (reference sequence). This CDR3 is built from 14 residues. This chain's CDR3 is CASSLKRDGDTQYF. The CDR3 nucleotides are TGTGCCAGCAGTTTGAAGCGGGATGGGGATACGCAGTATTTT.